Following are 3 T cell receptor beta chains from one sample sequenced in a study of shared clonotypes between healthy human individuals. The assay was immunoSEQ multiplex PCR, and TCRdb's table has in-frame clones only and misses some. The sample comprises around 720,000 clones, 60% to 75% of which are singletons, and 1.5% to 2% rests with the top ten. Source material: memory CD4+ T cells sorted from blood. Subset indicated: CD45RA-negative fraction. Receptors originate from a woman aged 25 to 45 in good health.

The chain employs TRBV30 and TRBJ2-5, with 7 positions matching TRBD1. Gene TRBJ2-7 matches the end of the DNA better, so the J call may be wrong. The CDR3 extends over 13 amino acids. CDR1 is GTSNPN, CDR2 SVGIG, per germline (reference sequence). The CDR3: CAWTPGQPYEQYF. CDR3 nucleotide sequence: TGTGCCTGGACGCCGGGACAGCCCTACGAGCAGTACTTC.

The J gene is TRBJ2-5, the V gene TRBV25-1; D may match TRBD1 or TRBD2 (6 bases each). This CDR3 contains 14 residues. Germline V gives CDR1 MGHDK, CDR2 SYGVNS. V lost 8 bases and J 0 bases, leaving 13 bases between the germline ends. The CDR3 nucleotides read TGTGCCAGCGGACAAGGGGGGAACCAAGAGACCCAGTACTTC. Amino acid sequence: CASGQGGNQETQYF.

The CDR3 sequence: CASSLTSHSYNEQFF. CDR3 in DNA: TGCGCCAGCAGCTTGACTAGCCATTCCTACAATGAGCAGTTCTTC. The chain is built from TRBV5-1 and TRBJ2-1; a possible D gene is TRBD2 (6 bases). This CDR3 has 15 amino acids. Germline CDR1 is SGHRS and CDR2 is YFSETQ. Trimming removed 1 base at V and 1 base at J, with 9 bases between.